The next 19 T cell receptor beta chains were all read from a single sample in a study of cytomegalovirus exposure and HLA in healthy donors. PCR primers comprised 60 Vbeta and 13 Jbeta primers. Here immunoSEQ multiplex PCR was the method, and the copy in TCRdb shows in-frame clones only, minus some. Counted here are 98,000 or so clones, over 60% occurring once; the ten biggest clones make up 5.8%. Sequencing was carried out using PBMCs. These TCRs come from a man aged 55-75 years in good health and CMV-seropositive.

This clone appeared many times. CDR3 residues: CASSFVSNQPQHF. CDR3 DNA sequence: TGTGCCAGTAGTTTCGTTAGCAATCAGCCCCAGCATTTT. The V and J genes are TRBV19 and TRBJ1-5, with D hard to call. Germline assignment: CDR1 LNHDA and CDR2 SQIVND (reference sequence). The CDR3 extends over 13 amino acids. The V gene lost 5 bases and the J gene lost 0 bases, with 5 bases spanning the gap.

This rearrangement joins TRBV18 to TRBJ2-7, with TRBD1 matching over 11 bases. The V gene's germline CDR1 is KGHSH and CDR2 LQKENI. The CDR3 length is 15 residues. V lost 6 bases and J lost 0; bases outside the gene matches: 4. In DNA form, the CDR3 reads TGTGCCAGCTCTGGGGACAGGGGGAGCTCCTACGAGCAGTACTTC. Protein sequence: CASSGDRGSSYEQYF.

The chain uses TRBV18 and TRBJ2-7; 14 nucleotides align to TRBD2. V shed 7 bases and J 7 bases; nucleotides not matched to a gene: 12. There are 16 residues in the CDR3. Looked up from germline, CDR1 is KGHSH and CDR2 is LQKENI. The CDR3 coding sequence is TGTGCCAGCTTGAAAGGACTAGCGGGGGGCTTACGGGAGCAGTACTTC. It yields the protein CASLKGLAGGLREQYF.

The sample holds a few counts of this clone. The rearrangement links TRBV5-1 to TRBJ2-7; D might be TRBD1 (5 bases). Looked up from germline, CDR1 is SGHRS and CDR2 is YFSETQ. Trimming cost V 1 base and J 2 bases, with 13 bases left between them. The CDR3 consists of 15 residues. CDR3 sequence: CASSLLDTGPYEQYF. The DNA for the CDR3 is TGCGCCAGCAGCTTGTTGGACACGGGTCCCTACGAGCAGTACTTC.

The rearrangement joins TRBV4-2 to TRBJ1-1, with D uncertain. The germline V gene encodes CDR1 LGHNA and CDR2 YNFKEQ. The ends were cut back, 0 bases at V and 0 bases at J, with 8 bases in the middle. The CDR3 is 15 amino acids. CDR3: CASSQDPGLNTEAFF. In nucleotides, the CDR3 is TGTGCCAGCAGCCAAGACCCGGGATTGAACACTGAAGCTTTCTTT.

This rearrangement joins TRBV11-2 to TRBJ2-5, with D perhaps TRBD1 (7 bases). There are 15 residues in the CDR3. V lost 1 base and J 5 bases, leaving 14 bases between the germline ends. The germline V gene has CDR1 SGHAT and CDR2 FQNNGV. CDR3 sequence: CASSLAGRGDETQYF. The CDR3 DNA reads as TGTGCCAGCAGCTTAGCGGGCAGGGGGGATGAGACCCAGTACTTC. Based on the CDR3 plus reference TRBV11-2 and TRBJ2-5, the full variable domain is EAGVAQSPRYKIIEKRQSVAFWCNPISGHATLYWYQQILGQGPKLLIQFQNNGVVDDSQLPKDRFSAERLKGVDSTLKIQPAKLEDSAVYLCASSLAGRGDETQYFGPGTRLLVL.

This clone was detected only once. The rearrangement uses TRBV29-1 and TRBJ2-5; 11 bases map to TRBD2. The CDR3 extends over 14 amino acids. Trimming cost V 4 bases and J 4 bases; bases outside gene matches: 5. Germline lookup yields CDR1 SQVTM and CDR2 ANQGSEA. This CDR3 reads CSVVGSGGGETQYF. DNA for the CDR3: TGCAGCGTTGTGGGTAGCGGGGGGGGAGAGACCCAGTACTTC.

The rearrangement uses TRBV27 and TRBJ2-7, with a tentative D call TRBD1 (6 bases). The CDR3 spans 14 residues. CDR1 and CDR2 (germline): MNHEY, SMNVEV (reference sequence). Trimming left V 4 bases short and J 2 bases short, with 12 bases between. Written as DNA, the CDR3 is TGTGCCAGCAGTTGGTCAGGGGCGCCCTACGAGCAGTACTTC. Translation: CASSWSGAPYEQYF.

The chain couples TRBV15 to TRBJ2-5; D call uncertain. The J call may be wrong; the DNA end is better matched by TRBJ2-7. The CDR3 runs to 11 residues. CDR1 is LNHNV, CDR2 YYDKDF, per germline (reference sequence). CDR3 coding DNA: TGTGCCACCAGCACTCTCTACGAGCAGTACTTC. This codes for CATSTLYEQYF.

The CDR3 sequence is CASSVGGMNTEAFF. CDR3 DNA: TGTGCCAGCAGCGTTGGGGGGATGAACACTGAAGCTTTCTTT. V and J are TRBV9 and TRBJ1-1, with a tentative D call TRBD1 (5 bases). The germline gives CDR1 SGDLS, CDR2 YYNGEE. Trimming took off 2 bases at V and 0 bases at J, with 8 bases between the two ends. The CDR3 length is 14 residues.

This rearrangement joins TRBV7-9 to TRBJ1-2; TRBD1 agrees at 9 bases. The CDR3 length is 15 residues. V gave up 7 bases and J gave up 4 bases; unmatched junction bases: 10. The germline gives CDR1 SEHNR, CDR2 FQNEAQ (reference sequence). This CDR3 is CASNLGDRVAYGYTF. CDR3 DNA: TGTGCCAGCAACCTAGGGGACAGGGTGGCCTATGGCTACACCTTC.

This clone was observed a handful of times. The chain combines TRBV4-3 with TRBJ1-1; the D is unclear. Trimming shortened V by 1 base and J by 3 bases, and 9 bases separated the two germline ends. The CDR3 consists of 14 residues. The germline CDR1 and CDR2 sequences are LGHNA and YSLEER. In nucleotides, the CDR3 is TGCGCCAGCAGCCAAGTCCGGAGGGACACTGAAGCTTTCTTT. Its protein product is CASSQVRRDTEAFF.

As concerns this clone: It is unclear where the CDR3 begins or ends on the DNA, so no DNA is shown, and the CDR3 is as TCRdb lists it. J is TRBJ2-5 and V is TRBV5-1; TRBD1, the table's D call, was not compared with the DNA. The CDR3 contains 13 residues when both ends are counted. Per the germline V gene, CDR1 is SGHRS and CDR2 is YFSETQ. The CDR3 protein is CASSFGTGASTYF.

The sample holds a few counts of this clone. J is TRBJ2-3 and V is TRBV7-3; TRBD1 is a possible D gene (5 bases). The length of the CDR3 is 13 residues. Germline values: CDR1 SGHTA, CDR2 FQGTGA. V was cut by 0 bases and J by 6 bases, with 7 bases left in between. The CDR3 here is CASSLTYRDTQYF. As DNA, the CDR3 is TGTGCCAGCAGCTTAACGTACAGGGATACGCAGTATTTT.

This chain uses TRBV4-3 with TRBJ2-7, with D possibly TRBD1 on 7 matching bases. V shed 2 bases and J shed 4 bases, with 9 bases lying between them. From germline, CDR1 is LGHNA and CDR2 YSLEER. This CDR3 spans 13 amino acids. The CDR3 loop reads CASSQQGGYEQYF. In DNA, the CDR3 is TGCGCCAGCAGCCAACAGGGGGGATACGAGCAGTACTTC.

DNA for the CDR3: TGTGCCAGCAGTTTGAAGGGACAGGGAAACTACGAGCAGTACTTC. This translates into CASSLKGQGNYEQYF. The J gene is TRBJ2-7, the V gene TRBV27; 9 bases are shared with TRBD1. V lost 3 bases to trimming and J lost 3 bases; unmatched junction nucleotides: 6. The CDR3 consists of 15 residues. CDR1 is MNHEY and CDR2 is SMNVEV in the germline V gene (reference sequence).

This chain uses TRBV27 with TRBJ2-2; D is possibly TRBD1 (6 bases). The ends were cut back, 5 bases at V and 0 bases at J, with 16 bases in the middle. This CDR3 contains 17 residues. Germline V gene sequence: CDR1 MNHEY, CDR2 SMNVEV (reference sequence). CDR3 in amino acids: CASSPRWTEPNTGELFF. CDR3 sequence (DNA): TGTGCCAGCAGTCCCCGATGGACAGAGCCGAACACCGGGGAGCTGTTTTTT.

The rearrangement uses TRBV5-1 and TRBJ2-1; TRBD2 aligns across 11 bases. Trimming took 2 bases from V and 8 from J; bases not matched to a gene: 9. Germline CDR1 reads SGHRS; CDR2 reads YFSETQ. This CDR3 has 16 amino acids. The CDR3, as DNA: TGCGCCAGCAGCTTTCAAACTAGCGGGGGCATTGATGAGCAGTTCTTC. It yields the protein CASSFQTSGGIDEQFF.

The rearrangement uses TRBV7-6 and TRBJ2-7, with 7 bases that match TRBD1. Trimming at V came to 3 bases and at J to 5 bases, leaving 19 bases not matched to a gene. CDR1 SGHVS and CDR2 FNYEAQ come from the germline V gene. The CDR3 is 18 amino acids. CDR3 nucleotide sequence: TGTGCCAGCAGCTTCGTTCCCGGGGACAGAAGGTTATTGCACGAGCAGTACTTC. Amino acid sequence: CASSFVPGDRRLLHEQYF.